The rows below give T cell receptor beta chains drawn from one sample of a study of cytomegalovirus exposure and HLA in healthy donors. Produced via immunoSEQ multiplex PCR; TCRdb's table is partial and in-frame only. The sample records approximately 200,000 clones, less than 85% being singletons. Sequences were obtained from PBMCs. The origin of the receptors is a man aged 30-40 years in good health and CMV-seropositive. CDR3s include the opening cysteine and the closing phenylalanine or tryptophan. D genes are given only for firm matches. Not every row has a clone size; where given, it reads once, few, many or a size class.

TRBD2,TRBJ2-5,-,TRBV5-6,TGTGCCAGCAGCTGGACGACTAGCGGAATTGAGACCCAGTACTTC,CASSWTTSGIETQYF
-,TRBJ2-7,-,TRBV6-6,TGTGCCAGCAGTCCGGGACATAACGAGCAGTACTTC,CASSPGHNEQYF
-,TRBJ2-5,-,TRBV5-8,TGTGCCAGCAGCTTGTGGACAGAAGAGACCCAGTACTTC,CASSLWTEETQYF
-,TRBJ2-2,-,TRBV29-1,TGCAGCGTTGGCACGGGATACGGGGAGCTGTTTTTT,CSVGTGYGELFF
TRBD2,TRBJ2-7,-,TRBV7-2,TGTGCCAGCAGCCCGACTAGCGGGAGTCCACCCTACGAGCAGTACTTC,CASSPTSGSPPYEQYF
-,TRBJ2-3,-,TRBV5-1,TGCGCCAGCAGCCCGGGGGAACCCACAGATACGCAGTATTTT,CASSPGEPTDTQYF
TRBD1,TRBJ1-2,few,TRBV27,TGTGCCAGCAGTTACGGACAGGGACGTGGCTACACCTTC,CASSYGQGRGYTF
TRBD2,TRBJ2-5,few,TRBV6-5,TGTGCCAGCAGCCACAGCGGGGGGGTCAGTGAGACCCAGTACTTC,CASSHSGGVSETQYF
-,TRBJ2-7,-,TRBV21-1,TGTGCCAGCAGCAAACGCGTCACCCCGTCCTACGAGCAGTACTTC,CASSKRVTPSYEQYF
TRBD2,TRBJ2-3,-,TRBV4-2,TGTGCCAGCAGCCAAGAGCTAGCGGGGACTAGCACAGATACGCAGTATTTT,CASSQELAGTSTDTQYF
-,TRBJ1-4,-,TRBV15,TGTGCCACCAGCAGAGGGACGGGGGGACTGTTTTTT,CATSRGTGGLFF
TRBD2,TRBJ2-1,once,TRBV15,TGTGCCACCAGCAGTGTAATAGCGGGAGCCTACAATGAGCAGTTCTTC,CATSSVIAGAYNEQFF
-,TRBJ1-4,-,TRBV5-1,TGCGCCAGCAGATTTAACAGGGCCGAAAAACTGTTTTTT,CASRFNRAEKLFF
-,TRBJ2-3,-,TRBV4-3,TGCGCCAGCAGCCCGGGGAGGCCAATCGGCACAGATACGCAGTATTTT,CASSPGRPIGTDTQYF
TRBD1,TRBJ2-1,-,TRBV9,TGTGCCAGCAGCATGTCCGGGACAGGGGGCGCCTGGGCTGAGCAGTTCTTC,CASSMSGTGGAWAEQFF
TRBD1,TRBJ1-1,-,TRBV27,TGTGCCAGCAGCCGTACAGGGGAGGTAGCTTTCTTT,CASSRTGEVAFF
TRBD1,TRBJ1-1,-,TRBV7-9,TGTGCCAGCAGTTACGGACAGGGGGTTTTGACTGAAGCTTTCTTT,CASSYGQGVLTEAFF
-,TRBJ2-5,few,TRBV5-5,TGTGCCAGCAGCTTCACAGCTAAGGAGACCCAGTACTTC,CASSFTAKETQYF
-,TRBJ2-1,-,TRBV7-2,TGTGCCAGCAGCTTAGGAGGGTGGAGCTCCTACAATGAGCAGTTCTTC,CASSLGGWSSYNEQFF
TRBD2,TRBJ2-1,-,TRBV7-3,TGTGCCAGCAGCTTATCCGGACTAGCGGCCAATGAGCAGTTCTTC,CASSLSGLAANEQFF